This T cell receptor beta chain was recovered during a study of regulatory T cells in long-lasting Graves disease. Both iRepertoire HTBI primers and Arm-PCR of CDR3 regions were used to build the TCR beta libraries. TCRdb reanalysed the multiplex PCR reads using MiXCR and keeps one entry per CDR3 protein. Of 580,000 or so distinct CDR3 sequences listed, 15% to 20% are singletons. The time point here: newly diagnosed GD, antithyroid drugs for less than 3 months. The TCR library used RNA extracted from PBMCs. This clonotype was seen ten or more times. Germline trimming cut 3 bases from V and 7 bases from J; bases unmatched to any gene: 5. CDR1 and CDR2 (germline): DFQATT, SNEGSKA (reference sequence). The CDR3 is made up of 13 amino acids. This same sample was also part of a study on T cells in Graves' hyperthyroidism and ophthalmopathy.

The sequence derives from a young man with Graves disease. This specimen consisted of peripheral blood mononuclear cells (PBMCs), obtained at new diagnosis, from a patient treated with antithyroid drugs. The chain has TRBV20-1 and TRBJ2-2; TRBD2 matches 7 bases. CDR3 loop: CSASSREGGELFF. CDR3 nucleotide sequence: TGCAGTGCTAGCTCCAGGGAGGGCGGGGAGCTGTTTTTT.